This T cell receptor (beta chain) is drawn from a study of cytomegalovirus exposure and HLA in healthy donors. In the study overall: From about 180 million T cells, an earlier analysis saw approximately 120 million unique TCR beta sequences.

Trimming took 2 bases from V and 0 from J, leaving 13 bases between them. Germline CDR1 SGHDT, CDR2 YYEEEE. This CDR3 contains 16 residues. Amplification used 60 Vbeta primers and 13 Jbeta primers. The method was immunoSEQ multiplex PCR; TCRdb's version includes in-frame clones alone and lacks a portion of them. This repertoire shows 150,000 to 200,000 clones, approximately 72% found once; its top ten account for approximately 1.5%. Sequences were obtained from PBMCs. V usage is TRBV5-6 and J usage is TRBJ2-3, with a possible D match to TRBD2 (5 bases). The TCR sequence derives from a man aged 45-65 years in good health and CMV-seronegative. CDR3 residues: CASSLVRRRSTDTQYF. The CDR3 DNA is TGTGCCAGCAGCTTAGTTCGGAGGAGAAGCACAGATACGCAGTATTTT.